This passage covers 8 T cell receptor beta chains from one sample sequenced in a study of blood T cell repertoires in COVID-19. Sequencing was performed with immunoSEQ multiplex PCR; in TCRdb, only in-frame clones are kept and a portion is missing. The sample consists of roughly 120,000 clones, about 88% of them appearing once. The specimen sequenced was peripheral blood. These receptors came from a woman aged 70-85 years who had recovered from COVID-19.

The rearrangement joins TRBV9 to TRBJ2-7; TRBD2 matches 7 bases. The germline CDR1 and CDR2 sequences are SGDLS and YYNGEE. This CDR3 has 15 residues. V trimming: 0 bases; J trimming: 3 bases; junction bases outside the gene matches: 6. DNA for the CDR3: TGTGCCAGCAGCGTAGGAAAGGCGGGGGACTACGAGCAGTACTTC. It encodes CASSVGKAGDYEQYF.

This rearrangement joins TRBV7-9 to TRBJ2-7; D possibly corresponds to TRBD1 (6 bases). Germline V gene sequence: CDR1 SEHNR, CDR2 FQNEAQ (reference sequence). The V gene lost 4 bases and the J gene lost 0 bases, with 10 bases spanning the gap. The CDR3 sequence is 14 residues long. The CDR3 coding sequence is TGTGCCAGCAGCTCTTTCAGGGGCTCCTACGAGCAGTACTTC. As protein: CASSSFRGSYEQYF.

In its sample, this clone was seen once. V is TRBV11-3 and J is TRBJ1-1; TRBD1 matches at 9 bases. Germline V gene data show CDR1 as SGHNT and CDR2 as YENEEA. With V trimmed by 4 bases and J by 8 bases, 5 bases remained unmatched. The CDR3 extends over 13 amino acids. CDR3 protein: CASSSIDRGEAFF. The CDR3 DNA reads TGTGCCAGCAGCTCGATCGACAGGGGGGAAGCTTTCTTT.

The chain is built from TRBV28 and TRBJ2-7; 8 positions match TRBD2. Trimming cost V 1 base and J 3 bases; bases outside gene matches: 11. The germline gives CDR1 MDHEN, CDR2 SYDVKM. The CDR3 runs 17 residues. The CDR3 DNA reads as TGTGCCAGCAGTTTATCGCTGGGTCGGACTAGCTTCTACGAGCAGTACTTC. It is translated as CASSLSLGRTSFYEQYF. The whole variable domain, remainder taken from reference TRBV28 and TRBJ2-7, is DVKVTQSSRYLVKRTGEKVFLECVQDMDHENMFWYRQDPGLGLRLIYFSYDVKMKEKGDIPEGYSVSREKKERFSLILESASTNQTSMYLCASSLSLGRTSFYEQYFGPGTRLTVT.

The CDR3 DNA is TGTGCCAGCAAGGAGGGGAACACTGAAGCTTTCTTT. Its translation: CASKEGNTEAFF. This chain connects TRBV6-5 to TRBJ1-1, with unresolved D. The CDR3 runs to 12 residues. Trimming pared 7 bases from V and 1 base from J, leaving 7 bases between. The germline gives CDR1 MNHEY, CDR2 SVGAGI.

The rearrangement joins TRBV28 to TRBJ2-7, with 10 bases aligning to TRBD2. The CDR3 covers 14 residues. The trim removed 7 bases at V and 3 bases at J, leaving 6 bases unmatched. Germline V lookup: CDR1 MDHEN, CDR2 SYDVKM. The CDR3 sequence is CASTSSGGLYEQYF. The CDR3 nucleotides are TGTGCCAGCACCTCTAGCGGGGGCCTCTACGAGCAGTACTTC. The full variable domain, its missing parts supplied by reference TRBV28 and TRBJ2-7, is DVKVTQSSRYLVKRTGEKVFLECVQDMDHENMFWYRQDPGLGLRLIYFSYDVKMKEKGDIPEGYSVSREKKERFSLILESASTNQTSMYLCASTSSGGLYEQYFGPGTRLTVT.

This clone has only one observation. The V and J genes are TRBV29-1 and TRBJ1-2; 11 nucleotides align to TRBD1. Germline values: CDR1 SQVTM, CDR2 ANQGSEA. Germline trimming cut 4 bases from V and 4 bases from J; bases unmatched to any gene: 8. The CDR3 is 15 amino acids. This CDR3 reads CSVGVWDRGFYGYTF. CDR3 nucleotide sequence: TGCAGCGTTGGCGTATGGGACAGGGGGTTCTATGGCTACACCTTC.

The V call is TRBV18, the J call TRBJ2-3; TRBD2 might be the D (6 bases). Trimming cost V 3 bases and J 2 bases, with 9 bases left between them. The CDR3 runs to 14 residues. Per germline, CDR1 KGHSH and CDR2 LQKENI. CDR3 in amino acids: CASSPWRDTDTQYF. The CDR3, as DNA: TGTGCCAGCTCACCGTGGAGGGACACAGATACGCAGTATTTT.